These 32 T cell receptor beta chains were all obtained from the same sample, sequenced in a study of regulatory T cells in long-lasting Graves disease. Arm-PCR of CDR3 regions with iRepertoire HTBI primers generated TCR beta libraries. Each CDR3 protein is one row after TCRdb ran MiXCR on the multiplex PCR reads. The sample holds a few hundred thousand distinct CDR3 sequences; around 16% are singletons and the top ten take 20% to 25%. Time point indicated: newly diagnosed GD, antithyroid drugs for less than 3 months. Preparation of the TCR library used RNA extracted from PBMCs. The data were also submitted as part of a second study, on T cells in Graves' hyperthyroidism and ophthalmopathy.

This material consisted of peripheral blood mononuclear cells (PBMCs), taken at new diagnosis, from a patient treated with antithyroid drugs. The receptors here all came from a woman younger than 30 with Graves disease.

This clonotype was recorded at least ten times. The chain links TRBV12-5 to TRBJ2-1; D is tentatively TRBD1 or TRBD2 (6 bases each). CDR3 length: 14 residues. From germline, CDR1 is LGHNT and CDR2 FRNRAP. With 6 bases removed from V and 9 bases from J, the gap between germline ends came to 18 bases. Here the CDR3 reads CASGSWGALGEQFF. In DNA, the CDR3 is TGTGCTAGTGGATCTTGGGGGGCCTTGGGTGAGCAGTTCTTC.

This clonotype was counted ten times or more. The rearrangement uses TRBV30 and TRBJ2-3; TRBD1 or TRBD2 may be the D gene (5 bases each). The CDR3 sequence is 12 residues long. The V end lost 0 bases, the J end lost 6 bases, and 7 bases lay between the germline ends. Germline-derived CDR1 and CDR2 are GTSNPN and SVGIG (reference sequence). CDR3 amino acids: CAWSVGADTQYF. CDR3 DNA: TGTGCCTGGAGTGTCGGGGCGGATACGCAGTATTTT.

The chain links TRBV10-3 to TRBJ2-6; 7 positions agree with TRBD1. Germline-derived CDR1 and CDR2 are ENHRY and SYGVKD. J gave up 0 bases and V 8 bases, and 19 bases lay outside the gene matches. The CDR3 extends over 20 amino acids. The CDR3 DNA reads TGTGCCATCGGGGGTTGGGGACAGCTAGGTACCAGCTCTGGGGCCAACGTCCTGACTTTC. Translation gives CAIGGWGQLGTSSGANVLTF.

The chain recombines TRBV5-1 with TRBJ2-5; 14 bases fit TRBD2. Unmatched junction bases numbered 10, after V lost 4 bases and J lost 5 bases. This CDR3 has 17 residues. Germline values: CDR1 SGHRS, CDR2 YFSETQ. The CDR3 sequence: CASSSQGTSGGSETQYF. The CDR3 coding sequence is TGCGCCAGCAGCAGCCAAGGGACTAGCGGGGGTTCGGAGACCCAGTACTTC.

Concerning this clonotype itself: A much bigger clone sits one base away, suggesting this may be a read error. The chain employs TRBV7-9 and TRBJ2-5; D is undetermined. The CDR3 runs to 13 residues. CDR1 SEHNR and CDR2 FQNEAQ come from the germline V gene (reference sequence). V was shortened by 2 bases and J by 11 bases, with 15 bases between the two germline ends. CDR3 loop: CASSLQVYNEQYF. DNA for the CDR3: TGTGCCAGCAGCTTACAGGTCTACAATGAGCAGTACTTC.

This clonotype was observed many times. The genes are TRBV18 and TRBJ1-2, with 7 bases that match TRBD1. Germline CDR1 is KGHSH and CDR2 is LQKENI. The V gene end was trimmed by 4 bases and the J gene end by 9 bases; junction bases not matched to a gene: 5. The CDR3 is 12 residues long. DNA for the CDR3: TGTGCCAGCTCACAAAGACAGGGCCGCTACACCTTC. Encoded protein: CASSQRQGRYTF.

The table lists this clonotype with a few counts. The DNA for the CDR3 is TGCGCCAGCAGCCAAGAGGGGGATACGCAGTATTTT. Its translation: CASSQEGDTQYF. This chain joins TRBV4-1 and TRBJ2-3, with unresolved D. The V gene lost 0 bases and the J gene lost 6 bases, with 4 bases spanning the gap. This CDR3 spans 12 amino acids. Germline V gives CDR1 MGHRA, CDR2 YSYEKL.

This clonotype was picked up many times. The chain combines TRBV9 with TRBJ2-7, with 13 bases aligning to TRBD2. CDR1 and CDR2 from the germline V gene are SGDLS and YYNGEE. The CDR3 length is 16 residues. The V gene end was trimmed by 3 bases and the J gene end by 6 bases; junction bases not matched to a gene: 9. CDR3 DNA sequence: TGTGCCAGCAGCGGTCCCCAACTAGCGGGGGGGCCCGAGCAGTACTTC. The encoded protein is CASSGPQLAGGPEQYF.

In the case of this clonotype: Since a far larger clone is one base different, this is likely a read error. V is TRBV2 and J is TRBJ2-1; no firm D call. With the DNA end fitting TRBJ2-7 better, the J assignment may be wrong. The CDR3 contains 12 residues. Germline CDR1 SNHLY, CDR2 FYNNEI. The CDR3 DNA sequence: TGTGCCAGCAGTGAATACTCCTTCGAGCAGTACTTC. It specifies CASSEYSFEQYF.

The rearrangement links TRBV12-3 or TRBV12-4 to TRBJ2-5; possibly TRBD2 for D (6 bases). The CDR3 covers 14 residues. V was clipped by 2 bases and J by 1 base, with 8 bases between them. The CDR3 protein is CASSLRDFQETQYF. The CDR3 coding sequence is TGTGCCAGCAGTTTAAGGGACTTCCAAGAGACCCAGTACTTC.

This clonotype was seen a few times. This chain joins TRBV6-1 and TRBJ2-3, with TRBD2 matching 7 bases. There are 15 residues in the CDR3. Germline CDR1 and CDR2: MNHNS and SASEGT. The V segment lost 4 bases and the J segment 4 bases; nucleotides outside the gene matches: 8. The CDR3 loop reads CASSVGGLSADTQYF. The CDR3 DNA follows: TGTGCCAGCAGTGTGGGAGGGTTGAGTGCAGATACGCAGTATTTT.

This clonotype was counted ten times or more. CDR3 sequence: CASSYRTGSYEQYF. The CDR3 coding sequence is TGTGCCAGCAGTTACAGGACAGGGAGCTACGAGCAGTACTTC. J is TRBJ2-7 and V is TRBV6-2 or TRBV6-3; TRBD1 aligns across 8 bases. J was trimmed by 3 bases and V by 2 bases; bases with no gene match: 3. The germline CDR1 and CDR2 sequences are MNHEY and SVGEGT. The CDR3 is 14 amino acids.

This clonotype was detected ten times or more. The chain uses TRBV15 and TRBJ2-7, with 11 bases lining up with TRBD2. Germline CDR1 and CDR2: LNHNV and YYDKDF (reference sequence). V shed 3 bases, J shed 3 bases, and the junction held 4 bases outside the gene matches. The CDR3 covers 15 residues. CDR3 amino acids: CATSRQTSGSYEQYF. The CDR3 nucleotides read TGTGCCACCAGCAGGCAAACTAGCGGGAGCTACGAGCAGTACTTC.

The table lists this clonotype with a few counts. The rearrangement uses TRBV6-1 and TRBJ1-5; D is undetermined. Trimming stripped 6 bases from V and 2 bases from J, with 8 bases between. The CDR3 loop spans 13 amino acids. The germline gives CDR1 MNHNS, CDR2 SASEGT. CDR3 sequence (DNA): TGTGCCAGCAGGGGTAAGGGCAATCAGCCCCAGCATTTT. Translated: CASRGKGNQPQHF.

The chain joins TRBV19 to TRBJ1-1, with D perhaps TRBD1 (5 bases). There are 14 residues in the CDR3. Germline CDR1 LNHDA, CDR2 SQIVND (reference sequence). The V end lost 1 base, the J end lost 5 bases, and 11 bases lay between the germline ends. The CDR3 region is CASSIGFTGTEAFF. CDR3 coding DNA: TGTGCCAGTAGTATAGGTTTTACAGGAACTGAAGCTTTCTTT. Drawing the rest from reference TRBV19 and TRBJ1-1, the complete variable domain is DGGITQSPKYLFRKEGQNVTLSCEQNLNHDAMYWYRQDPGQGLRLIYYSQIVNDFQKGDIAEGYSVSREKKESFPLTVTSAQKNPTAFYLCASSIGFTGTEAFFGQGTRLTVV.

This clonotype was counted ten times or more. The chain recombines TRBV6-2 or TRBV6-3 with TRBJ2-1, with 7 nucleotides matching TRBD2. Germline V CDR1 and CDR2: MNHEY, SVGEGT. This CDR3 has 14 residues. Trimming took 7 bases from V and 6 from J; bases not matched to a gene: 9. The CDR3 reads CASTPRGGVNEQFF. The CDR3 bases are TGTGCCAGCACACCGCGGGGAGGGGTCAATGAGCAGTTCTTC.

This clonotype was recorded at least ten times. J is TRBJ1-2 and V is TRBV5-1; a weak D match, TRBD1 (5 bases). Germline lookup yields CDR1 SGHRS and CDR2 YFSETQ. V lost 0 bases, J lost 5 bases, and 14 bases lay in between. The CDR3 runs to 15 residues. The CDR3 loop reads CASSLGGTFPYGYTF. CDR3 nucleotides: TGCGCCAGCAGCTTGGGGGGGACTTTTCCTTATGGCTACACCTTC.

On this clonotype: It may be a read error: a sequence one base away is much more abundant. The V call is TRBV6-2 or TRBV6-3, the J call TRBJ1-5; no definite D call. Germline V gives CDR1 MNHEY, CDR2 SVGEGT. The CDR3 covers 15 residues. The CDR3 coding sequence is TGTGTCAGCAGCCCCGGGTCTACCTACAATCAGCCCCAGCATTTT. It is translated as CVSSPGSTYNQPQHF.

This clonotype was picked up many times. This chain uses TRBV7-9 with TRBJ2-5; possibly TRBD1 for D (5 bases). CDR3 length equals 15 residues. Trimming left V 5 bases short and J 1 base short, with 14 bases between. The germline V gene has CDR1 SEHNR and CDR2 FQNEAQ (reference sequence). In nucleotides, the CDR3 is TGTGCCAGCAGCGGGCAGGGTGGTTTCCAAGAGACCCAGTACTTC. It translates to CASSGQGGFQETQYF.

The chain recombines TRBV7-9 with TRBJ1-4; TRBD1 matches 7 bases. CDR1 is SEHNR and CDR2 is FQNEAQ in the germline V gene (reference sequence). After removal of 3 bases from V and 8 bases from J, the junction contained 9 bases not matched to a gene. The CDR3 has 15 amino acids. The chain's CDR3 is CASSLEGGVQEKLFF. In nucleotides, the CDR3 is TGTGCCAGCAGCTTGGAAGGGGGCGTGCAGGAAAAACTGTTTTTT.

CDR3 loop: CASSVGDFGNQPQHF. In DNA, the CDR3 is TGTGCCAGCAGTGTCGGGGACTTTGGCAATCAGCCCCAGCATTTT. The chain carries TRBV12-3 or TRBV12-4 and TRBJ1-5; a weak D match, TRBD1 (5 bases). Trimming shortened V by 5 bases and J by 2 bases, and 13 bases separated the two germline ends. The CDR3 runs to 15 residues.

The V call is TRBV4-1, the J call TRBJ1-2; a weak D match, TRBD1 (6 bases). Trimming shortened V by 0 bases and J by 4 bases, and 15 bases separated the two germline ends. CDR1 and CDR2 (germline): MGHRA, YSYEKL. The CDR3 consists of 16 residues. The CDR3 nucleotides are TGCGCCAGCAGCCAAGAACGGTCCGGGGGCGTCTATGGCTACACCTTC. This encodes CASSQERSGGVYGYTF.

There are many counts of this clonotype. V is TRBV18 and J is TRBJ1-1; D may be TRBD1 (5 bases). Germline V gene lookup returns CDR1 KGHSH and CDR2 LQKENI. The CDR3 totals 13 residues. V lost 8 bases and J lost 2, with 12 bases in between. The CDR3 loop is CASSTQGNTEAFF. As DNA, the CDR3 is TGTGCCAGCAGTACCCAGGGTAACACTGAAGCTTTCTTT. The full variable domain, its missing parts supplied by reference TRBV18 and TRBJ1-1, is NAGVMQNPRHLVRRRGQEARLRCSPMKGHSHVYWYRQLPEEGLKFMVYLQKENIIDESGMPKERFSAEFPKEGPSILRIQQVVRGDSAAYFCASSTQGNTEAFFGQGTRLTVV.

This rearrangement joins TRBV29-1 to TRBJ2-7; the D is unclear. The germline V gene has CDR1 SQVTM and CDR2 ANQGSEA. The CDR3 is 12 amino acids. V lost 5 bases, J lost 2 bases, and 10 bases lay in between. CDR3 sequence (DNA): TGCAGCGTTCGAGTGCTTACCTACGAGCAGTACTTC. Its protein product is CSVRVLTYEQYF.

This clonotype was observed many times. This rearrangement joins TRBV11-3 to TRBJ1-1; D gene ambiguous. The CDR3 loop spans 15 amino acids. CDR1 SGHNT and CDR2 YENEEA come from the germline V gene. Trimming left V 5 bases short and J 2 bases short, with 15 bases between. CDR3 amino acids: CASSLGGPDNTEAFF. As DNA, the CDR3 is TGTGCCAGCAGCCTAGGAGGGCCTGACAACACTGAAGCTTTCTTT.

A few counts support this clonotype. The chain employs TRBV27 and TRBJ1-6; TRBD1 might be the D (5 bases). CDR1 MNHEY and CDR2 SMNVEV come from the germline V gene (reference sequence). The CDR3 extends over 16 amino acids. Trimming took off 5 bases at V and 4 bases at J, with 15 bases between the two ends. DNA for the CDR3: TGTGCCAGCAGTGGTGGCAAGGGACTATATAATTCACCCCTCCACTTT. Protein product: CASSGGKGLYNSPLHF.

This clonotype was counted ten times or more. J is TRBJ1-1 and V is TRBV3-1; 9 bases are shared with TRBD1. The V segment lost 4 bases and the J segment 1 base; nucleotides outside the gene matches: 1. The CDR3 has 14 amino acids. The V gene's germline CDR1 is LGHDT and CDR2 YNNKEL (reference sequence). CDR3 loop: CASSRTGANTEAFF. The CDR3 DNA reads as TGTGCCAGCAGCCGGACAGGGGCGAACACTGAAGCTTTCTTT.

The sample holds many counts of this clonotype. V gene TRBV20-1 combines with J gene TRBJ1-1; 9 bases agree with TRBD1. The CDR3 is made up of 12 amino acids. Trimming removed 3 bases from V and 7 bases from J; junction bases left unmatched: 3. In germline, CDR1 is DFQATT, CDR2 SNEGSKA (reference sequence). CDR3 coding DNA: TGCAGTGCTAGTCGACAGGGGGATGAAGCTTTCTTT. This codes for CSASRQGDEAFF.

This clonotype was picked up many times. The CDR3 nucleotides are TGTGCCAGCAGCTTTTACGGGGGGCTTCGAGAAGCTTTCTTT. Its translation is CASSFYGGLREAFF. The J gene is TRBJ1-1, the V gene TRBV5-5; D might be TRBD1 (6 bases). This CDR3 is built from 14 residues. Trimming took off 2 bases at V and 8 bases at J, with 16 bases between the two ends. The germline CDR1 and CDR2 sequences are SGHKS and YYEKEE (reference sequence). Full variable domain (rest looked up from reference TRBV5-5 and TRBJ1-1): DAGVTQSPTHLIKTRGQQVTLRCSPISGHKSVSWYQQVLGQGPQFIFQYYEKEERGRGNFPDRFSARQFPNYSSELNVNALLLGDSALYLCASSFYGGLREAFFGQGTRLTVV.

This clonotype was counted many times. The V and J genes are TRBV7-9 and TRBJ1-1, with no clear D. The CDR3 spans 13 residues. Trimming cost V 3 bases and J 0 bases, with 5 bases left between them. The germline gives CDR1 SEHNR, CDR2 FQNEAQ (reference sequence). Here the CDR3 reads CASSLVVNTEAFF. The CDR3, as DNA: TGTGCCAGCAGCTTGGTGGTGAACACTGAAGCTTTCTTT.

This clonotype came up many times. V and J are TRBV3-1 and TRBJ2-2; D is ambiguous. The CDR3 runs 16 residues. V was trimmed by 1 base and J by 5 bases, leaving 14 bases between them. Germline assignment: CDR1 LGHDT and CDR2 YNNKEL (reference sequence). CDR3 amino acids: CASSQGGLVQTGELFF. The CDR3 bases are TGTGCCAGCAGCCAAGGAGGCCTAGTTCAGACCGGGGAGCTGTTTTTT.

V gene TRBV19 combines with J gene TRBJ2-3; TRBD1 agrees at 10 bases. The CDR3 consists of 16 residues. Germline V lookup: CDR1 LNHDA, CDR2 SQIVND (reference sequence). Trimming at V came to 6 bases and at J to 0 bases, leaving 6 bases not matched to a gene. CDR3 residues: CASSLGQGGSTDTQYF. The CDR3 nucleotides read TGTGCCAGTAGCCTCGGACAGGGGGGAAGCACAGATACGCAGTATTTT.